This TCR beta chain stems from a study of cytomegalovirus exposure and HLA in healthy donors. Across the study: Within an early data release were tens of millions of unique TCRs drawn from HLA-typed donors. Study-level findings and limits: Presence/absence comparisons presumed near-even sequencing depth among donors.

A multiplex PCR was run with 60 Vbeta primers and 13 Jbeta primers. Assay used: immunoSEQ multiplex PCR; TCRdb lists only in-frame clones, some missing. The sample has roughly 88,000 clones; more than 75% are singletons. The CDR3 is 14 amino acids. The germline V and J ends were trimmed by 4 bases and 0 bases, with 7 bases remaining between them. Germline V gene sequence: CDR1 SNHLY, CDR2 FYNNEI. In regard to this clone: The target antigen is unknown.

The chain recombines TRBV2 with TRBJ1-3; D not certain. The TCR sequence derives from a man aged 30 to 39 in good health and CMV-seropositive. The sample was PBMCs. The CDR3 is CASSAGFSGNTIYF. The CDR3 DNA is TGTGCCAGCAGTGCGGGGTTCTCTGGAAACACCATATATTTT.